This T cell receptor (beta chain) was retrieved from a study of graft-versus-host responses after intestinal transplantation. Worth noting for this clone: Its antigen is unidentified.

Here immunoSEQ multiplex PCR was the method, and the copy in TCRdb shows in-frame clones only, minus some. The sample shows 95,000 to 150,000 clones, approximately 95% of them seen only once. Germline V gene lookup returns CDR1 SGHAT and CDR2 FQNNGV. The CDR3 totals 15 residues. The J segment lost 4 bases and the V segment lost 1 base, leaving 3 bases of the junction unmatched. The chain employs TRBV11-2 and TRBJ2-5; TRBD2 agrees at 10 bases. Sequenced material: unstimulated CD8+ T cells sorted from spleen or lymph node cells, taken before intestinal transplant. This TCR came from a human donor who received an intestinal transplant. The CDR3 here is CASSLGAGGRETQYF. CDR3 DNA: TGTGCCAGCAGCTTAGGAGCGGGAGGGCGAGAGACCCAGTACTTC.